Here is one T cell receptor beta chain with its context. As yet, its antigen is unknown. Assay: immunoSEQ multiplex PCR; the TCRdb copy retains only in-frame clones and omits some. The sample carries over 100,000 clones, 93% recorded once. With 3 bases clipped from V and 9 bases from J, the junction kept 6 bases outside the gene matches. This CDR3 contains 13 residues. The germline CDR1 and CDR2 sequences are SGHNT and YYREEE (reference sequence). This sample is part of a study of T cell responses to AZD1222 COVID-19 vaccine. Overall study results and limits: In a largely white British group with more females than males, clonal diversity was possibly underestimated.

The sequences come from peripheral blood, collected on day 0 of AZD1222 vaccination. The rearrangement links TRBV5-4 to TRBJ2-1, with TRBD1 identical over 7 bases. The source is an adult in good health. CDR3 sequence (DNA): TGTGCCAGCAGCTCGACAGGGAAGTTTGAGCAGTTCTTC. Encoded protein: CASSSTGKFEQFF.